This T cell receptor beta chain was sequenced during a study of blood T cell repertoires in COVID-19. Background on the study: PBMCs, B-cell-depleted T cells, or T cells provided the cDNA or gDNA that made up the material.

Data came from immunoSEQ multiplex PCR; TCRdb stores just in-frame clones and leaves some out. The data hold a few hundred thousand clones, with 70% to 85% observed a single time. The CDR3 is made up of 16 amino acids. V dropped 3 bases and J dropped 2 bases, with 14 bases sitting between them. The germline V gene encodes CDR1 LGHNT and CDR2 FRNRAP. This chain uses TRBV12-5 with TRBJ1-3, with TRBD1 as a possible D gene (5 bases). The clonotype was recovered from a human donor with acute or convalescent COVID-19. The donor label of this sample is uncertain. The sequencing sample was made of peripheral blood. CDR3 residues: CASGLSPGLPGNTIYF. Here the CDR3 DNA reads TGTGCTAGTGGTTTATCGCCGGGACTACCTGGAAACACCATATATTTT.